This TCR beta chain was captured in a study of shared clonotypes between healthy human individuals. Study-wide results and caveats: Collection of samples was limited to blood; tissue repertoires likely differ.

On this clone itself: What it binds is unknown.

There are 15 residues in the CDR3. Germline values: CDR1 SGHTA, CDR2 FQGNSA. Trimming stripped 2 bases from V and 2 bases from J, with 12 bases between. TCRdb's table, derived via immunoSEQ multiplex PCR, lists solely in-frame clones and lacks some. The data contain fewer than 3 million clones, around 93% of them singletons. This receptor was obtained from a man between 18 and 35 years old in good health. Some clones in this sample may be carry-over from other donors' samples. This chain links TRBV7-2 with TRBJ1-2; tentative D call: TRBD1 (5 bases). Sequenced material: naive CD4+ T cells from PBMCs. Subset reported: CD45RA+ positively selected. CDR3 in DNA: TGTGCCAGCAGCTTAAGCGGGGCCCAGAACTATGGCTACACCTTC. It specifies CASSLSGAQNYGYTF.